The 18 T cell receptor beta chains given below trace back to one sample, sequenced in a study of shared clonotypes between healthy human individuals. Naive CD8 cells comprised CD45RO-negative, CCR7-positively selected cells, excluding terminally differentiated effector memory CD45RA+ cells. Sequenced by immunoSEQ multiplex PCR; TCRdb stores in-frame clones only, minus some. The sample records some 1,900,000 clones, about 95% being singletons. Material for sequencing was naive CD8+ T cells sorted from blood. The receptors shown here come from a man aged 18 to 35 in good health.

The chain has TRBV4-1 and TRBJ2-2; D not certain. The length of the CDR3 is 14 residues. CDR1 is MGHRA, CDR2 YSYEKL, per germline. Trimming removed 3 bases at V and 6 bases at J, with 11 bases between. CDR3 nucleotides: TGCGCCAGCAGCCACCAGGAAACTGCCGGGGAGCTGTTTTTT. As protein: CASSHQETAGELFF.

The chain combines TRBV28 with TRBJ1-5; D remains ambiguous. The CDR3 extends over 16 amino acids. Germline V gene data show CDR1 as MDHEN and CDR2 as SYDVKM. The V end lost 5 bases, the J end lost 3 bases, and 17 bases lay between the germline ends. The CDR3 DNA sequence: TGTGCCAGCAGTCCGCCGCTAGACACGGACAATCAGCCCCAGCATTTT. Translated, it gives CASSPPLDTDNQPQHF.

This clone has only one observation. The V call is TRBV27, the J call TRBJ2-1, with 9 bases lining up with TRBD2. The CDR3 has 15 amino acids. Germline values: CDR1 MNHEY, CDR2 SMNVEV (reference sequence). V lost 1 base, J lost 8 bases, and 6 bases stayed unmatched. The CDR3 is CASSLFGSGGDEQFF. In DNA, the CDR3 is TGTGCCAGCAGTTTATTCGGTAGCGGGGGAGATGAGCAGTTCTTC.

This sequence joins TRBV27 and TRBJ1-2; TRBD1 matches at 12 bases. CDR3 length: 14 amino acids. The germline V gene encodes CDR1 MNHEY and CDR2 SMNVEV (reference sequence). V was clipped by 7 bases and J by 7 bases; unmatched bases: 7. The CDR3 nucleotides are TGTGCCAGCACAGGGACAGGGGGCGCGGGTGGCTACACCTTC. This sequence encodes CASTGTGGAGGYTF.

The rearrangement joins TRBV4-1 to TRBJ2-7, with TRBD1 matching 8 bases. V shed 1 base, J shed 0 bases, and the junction held 5 bases outside the gene matches. Germline lookup yields CDR1 MGHRA and CDR2 YSYEKL. This CDR3 region has 16 residues. The CDR3 region is CASSQGSGGDSYEQYF. DNA for the CDR3: TGCGCCAGCAGCCAAGGGTCAGGGGGCGACTCCTACGAGCAGTACTTC.

The V and J genes are TRBV9 and TRBJ2-2; the D call may be TRBD1 or TRBD2 (5 bases each). Germline lookup yields CDR1 SGDLS and CDR2 YYNGEE. The CDR3 length is 15 residues. V lost 5 bases and J 0 bases, leaving 11 bases between the germline ends. Here the CDR3 DNA reads TGTGCCAGCAGTTTGAGGGGTTCGAACACCGGGGAGCTGTTTTTT. It codes for CASSLRGSNTGELFF.

J is TRBJ2-1 and V is TRBV18; D ambiguous. In germline, CDR1 is KGHSH, CDR2 LQKENI. The CDR3 is 12 residues long. V was clipped by 6 bases and J by 6 bases, with 9 bases between them. The CDR3, as DNA: TGTGCCAGCTCCCTTCGGACCAATGAGCAGTTCTTC. Protein product: CASSLRTNEQFF.

The rearrangement joins TRBV13 to TRBJ2-7, with D possibly TRBD1 on 5 matching bases. CDR1 is PRHDT, CDR2 FYEKMQ, per germline (reference sequence). V dropped 3 bases and J dropped 2 bases, with 11 bases sitting between them. The CDR3 covers 14 residues. CDR3 protein: CASSFRVVPYEQYF. Written as DNA, the CDR3 is TGTGCCAGCAGCTTCAGGGTTGTACCCTACGAGCAGTACTTC.

The chain combines TRBV5-4 with TRBJ2-7; possibly TRBD1 or TRBD2 for D (5 bases each). CDR3 length: 17 residues. V was shortened by 4 bases and J by 3 bases, with 23 bases between the two germline ends. Germline V gene lookup returns CDR1 SGHNT and CDR2 YYREEE (reference sequence). CDR3 nucleotide sequence: TGTGCCAGCAGCCCCGGAGGATCAGGGATCAGGGACTACGAGCAGTACTTC. This sequence encodes CASSPGGSGIRDYEQYF.

V gene TRBV7-9 combines with J gene TRBJ2-3; D unclear. V was pared by 4 bases and J by 10 bases, with 24 bases between. From germline, CDR1 is SEHNR and CDR2 FQNEAQ (reference sequence). The CDR3 has 16 residues. The CDR3 protein is CASSSRVSDPKGAQYF. In DNA form, the CDR3 reads TGTGCCAGCAGCTCTAGGGTATCGGACCCCAAGGGTGCGCAGTATTTT.

The V call is TRBV25-1, the J call TRBJ2-4; the D gene is possibly TRBD2 (6 bases). Between the trimmed V and J ends, which lost 1 base and 5 bases, there was a span of 9 bases. Germline CDR1 MGHDK, CDR2 SYGVNS. The CDR3 has 14 residues. The CDR3 DNA sequence: TGTGCCAGCAGTGAATGGGGGGAGCAAAACATTCAGTACTTC. Translated: CASSEWGEQNIQYF.

V gene TRBV11-3 combines with J gene TRBJ2-7; 11 nucleotides line up with TRBD1. The V gene end was trimmed by 5 bases and the J gene end by 4 bases; junction bases not matched to a gene: 7. The CDR3 is 15 amino acids. Germline V gives CDR1 SGHNT, CDR2 YENEEA. CDR3 sequence reads: CASSAPGQGAYEQYF. The DNA for the CDR3 is TGTGCCAGCAGCGCACCAGGACAGGGGGCGTACGAGCAGTACTTC.

This chain joins TRBV7-6 and TRBJ2-7; 7 bases fit TRBD2. The V gene's germline CDR1 is SGHVS and CDR2 FNYEAQ. The ends lost 1 base at V and 0 bases at J; junction bases unmatched: 3. CDR3 size: 15 residues. This CDR3 reads CASSLGSGGSYEQYF. The DNA of the CDR3 is TGTGCCAGCAGCTTAGGTTCGGGAGGCTCCTACGAGCAGTACTTC.

For this clone: Other DNA sequences in the same sample also yield this CDR3. J is TRBJ2-3 and V is TRBV7-9, with unresolved D. The germline V and J ends were trimmed by 6 bases and 2 bases, with 9 bases remaining between them. This CDR3 region has 13 residues. Germline V gene data show CDR1 as SEHNR and CDR2 as FQNEAQ (reference sequence). Written as DNA, the CDR3 is TGTGCCAGCAGGAGCCCCATCACAGATACGCAGTATTTT. Amino acids: CASRSPITDTQYF. Full variable domain (missing parts from reference TRBV7-9 and TRBJ2-3): DTGVSQNPRHKITKRGQNVTFRCDPISEHNRLYWYRQTLGQGPEFLTYFQNEAQLEKSRLLSDRFSAERPKGSFSTLEIQRTEQGDSAMYLCASRSPITDTQYFGPGTRLTVL.

V usage is TRBV5-7 and J usage is TRBJ2-7; either TRBD1 or TRBD2 may fit D (5 bases each). TRBV5-7 is labeled an ORF, and its function is uncertain. V shed 2 bases and J shed 6 bases, with 21 bases lying between them. CDR3 length: 16 residues. CDR3 in amino acids: CASSLNIGTIWGEQYF. The CDR3, as DNA: TGTGCCAGCAGCTTAAATATCGGGACGATATGGGGCGAGCAGTACTTC.

The V gene is TRBV6-5, the J gene TRBJ2-1; D is unclear. The CDR3 length is 14 residues. CDR1 and CDR2 (germline): MNHEY, SVGAGI. The germline V and J ends were trimmed by 0 bases and 4 bases, with 7 bases remaining between them. The CDR3 DNA follows: TGTGCCAGCAGTTACTCTAGGGAATACAATGAGCAGTTCTTC. Protein sequence: CASSYSREYNEQFF.

The chain uses TRBV7-3 and TRBJ2-3; 8 nucleotides line up with TRBD2. The CDR3 is 16 residues long. Germline V CDR1 and CDR2: SGHTA, FQGTGA. V was clipped by 5 bases and J by 1 base; unmatched bases: 8. This CDR3 is CASSPGGSGGTDTQYF. CDR3 nucleotides: TGTGCCAGCAGCCCCGGGGGTAGCGGGGGCACAGATACGCAGTATTTT.

This chain links TRBV14 with TRBJ1-3; D uncertain. CDR1 is SGHDN and CDR2 is FVKESK in the germline V gene. The CDR3 loop spans 14 amino acids. Between the trimmed V and J ends, which lost 8 bases and 0 bases, there was a span of 11 bases. CDR3 region: CASQGLYSGNTIYF. CDR3 coding DNA: TGTGCCAGCCAAGGACTGTACTCTGGAAACACCATATATTTT.